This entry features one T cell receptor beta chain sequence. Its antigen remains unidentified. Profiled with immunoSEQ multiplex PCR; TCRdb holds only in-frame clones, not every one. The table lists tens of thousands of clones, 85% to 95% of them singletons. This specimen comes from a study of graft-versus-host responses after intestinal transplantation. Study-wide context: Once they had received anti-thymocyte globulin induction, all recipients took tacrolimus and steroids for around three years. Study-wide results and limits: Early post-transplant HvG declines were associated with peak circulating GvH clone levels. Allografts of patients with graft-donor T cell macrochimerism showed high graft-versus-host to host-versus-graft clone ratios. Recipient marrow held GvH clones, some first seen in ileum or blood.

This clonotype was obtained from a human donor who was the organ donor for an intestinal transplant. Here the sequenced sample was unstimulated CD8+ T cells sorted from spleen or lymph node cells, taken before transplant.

Here the CDR3 DNA reads TGTGCCAGCAGTTATCAAACGAACACTGAAGCTTTCTTT. The encoded protein is CASSYQTNTEAFF. V is TRBV27 and J is TRBJ1-1, with D unclear. The CDR3 runs to 13 residues. Trimming cost V 4 bases and J 1 base, with 7 bases left between them. Germline assignment: CDR1 MNHEY and CDR2 SMNVEV (reference sequence).